This T cell receptor (beta chain) was identified in a study of blood T cell repertoires in COVID-19. The data were produced by immunoSEQ multiplex PCR, yet TCRdb's version contains in-frame clones alone and is incomplete. The sample records some 210,000 clones, almost 85% being singletons. The CDR3 consists of 15 residues. Trimming pared 4 bases from V and 1 base from J, leaving 11 bases between. CDR1 is KGHSH, CDR2 LQKENI, per germline. Sequencing was carried out using peripheral blood. This chain uses TRBV18 with TRBJ1-5, with unresolved D. The TCR comes from a woman between 40 and 50 years old with acute or convalescent COVID-19. DNA of the CDR3: TGTGCCAGCTCACAAGGAAGCGGAAGCAATCAGCCCCAGCATTTT. Protein product: CASSQGSGSNQPQHF.